Shown below are 9 T cell receptor beta chains from a single sample sequenced in a study of blood T cell repertoires in COVID-19. The table came from immunoSEQ multiplex PCR; TCRdb's copy has only in-frame clones and leaves some out. The table has over 250,000 clones, roughly 87% seen once; the top ten hold 8.5% to 10%. Sequencing input: PBMCs or T cells enriched from blood (not recorded which). The receptors were sampled from a woman under 30 who had recovered from COVID-19.

The chain is built from TRBV9 and TRBJ1-6; D gene uncertain. The CDR3 contains 14 residues. V gave up 2 bases and J gave up 7 bases, with 10 bases separating them. CDR1 SGDLS and CDR2 YYNGEE come from the germline V gene. The CDR3 region is CASSVTAENSPLHF. CDR3 bases: TGTGCCAGCAGCGTTACAGCTGAAAATTCACCCCTCCACTTT.

The rearrangement uses TRBV18 and TRBJ1-1; D gene uncertain. CDR1 and CDR2 from the germline V gene are KGHSH and LQKENI. The ends were cut back, 8 bases at V and 7 bases at J, with 11 bases in the middle. CDR3 size: 11 residues. CDR3 in DNA: TGTGCCAGCCAATCTGAGATTGAAGCTTTCTTT. It specifies CASQSEIEAFF.

This clone was detected a few times. An end of the junction does not agree with germline; a read error may underlie this. J is TRBJ1-2 and V is TRBV6-5, with unresolved D. The CDR3 extends over 12 amino acids. Germline V gene lookup returns CDR1 MNHEY and CDR2 SVGAGI. DNA of the CDR3: TGTGCCAGCAGTTACACCCCTTCAAGCAACTTCTTC. Encoded protein: CASSYTPSSNFF.

The V gene is TRBV7-2, the J gene TRBJ2-5, with 11 positions matching TRBD2. The CDR3 is 16 amino acids. Trimming at V came to 4 bases and at J to 7 bases, leaving 11 bases not matched to a gene. CDR1 and CDR2 (germline): SGHTA, FQGNSA. The chain's CDR3 is CASSSSGTSGRGTQYF. Here the CDR3 DNA reads TGTGCCAGCAGCTCATCCGGGACTAGCGGACGCGGGACCCAGTACTTC.

This chain uses TRBV3-1 (or the pseudogene TRBV3-2) with TRBJ2-3; TRBD2 aligns across 8 bases. The V and J ends lost 4 bases and 2 bases, in that order; junction bases with no gene match: 8. The CDR3 is made up of 16 amino acids. CDR1 and CDR2 from the germline V gene are LGHDT and YNNKEL (reference sequence). The CDR3 DNA reads TGTGCCAGCAGCCGAAGGATAGCGGGGATCACAGATACGCAGTATTTT. Amino acid sequence: CASSRRIAGITDTQYF.

In its sample, this clone was seen a few times. The chain recombines TRBV4-3 with TRBJ1-2; 8 nucleotides align to TRBD1. CDR3 length: 14 residues. Germline CDR1 reads LGHNA; CDR2 reads YSLEER. Unmatched junction bases numbered 4, after V lost 3 bases and J lost 4 bases. The CDR3 coding sequence is TGCGCCAGCAGCCATCGGACAGGGACCTATGGCTACACCTTC. It is translated as CASSHRTGTYGYTF.

To note about this clone: Distinct nucleotide sequences in the sample also encode this CDR3. The chain uses TRBV2 and TRBJ1-2, with 8 bases matching TRBD1. Germline V gene lookup returns CDR1 SNHLY and CDR2 FYNNEI. The ends lost 3 bases at V and 8 bases at J; junction bases unmatched: 2. CDR3 length equals 12 residues. This CDR3 is CASSETGEGYTF. The CDR3 bases are TGTGCCAGCAGTGAGACAGGGGAAGGCTACACCTTC. The full variable domain, completed using reference TRBV2 and TRBJ1-2, is EPEVTQTPSHQVTQMGQEVILRCVPISNHLYFYWYRQILGQKVEFLVSFYNNEISEKSEIFDDQFSVERPDGSNFTLKIRSTKLEDSAMYFCASSETGEGYTFGSGTRLTVV.

The gene calls are TRBV19 and TRBJ1-1, with a tentative D call TRBD1 (5 bases). This CDR3 has 13 amino acids. Germline V gene sequence: CDR1 LNHDA, CDR2 SQIVND (reference sequence). Trimming pared 7 bases from V and 2 bases from J, leaving 11 bases between. The CDR3 DNA reads TGTGCCAGTACTCCCGACAGAAACACTGAAGCTTTCTTT. It is translated as CASTPDRNTEAFF.

The chain is built from TRBV28 and TRBJ2-7, with 10 bases aligning to TRBD2. Germline-derived CDR1 and CDR2 are MDHEN and SYDVKM. The CDR3 totals 14 residues. V shed 6 bases and J 5 bases; nucleotides not matched to a gene: 7. The CDR3 DNA reads TGTGCCAGCAGCCCAGCGGGAGGGCTCGACGAGCAGTACTTC. Protein: CASSPAGGLDEQYF.